Listed here are 23 T cell receptor beta chains from one sample, sequenced in a study of T cell responses to AZD1222 COVID-19 vaccine. Produced via immunoSEQ multiplex PCR; TCRdb's table is partial and in-frame only. The data show 90,000 to 130,000 clones, with about four fifths seen just once and around 9.9% held by the top ten. The source material was peripheral blood, sampled on day 0 of AZD1222 vaccination. The receptors here all came from an adult in good health.

The chain combines TRBV11-2 with TRBJ2-7; 7 bases match TRBD1. Germline CDR1 SGHAT, CDR2 FQNNGV. V lost 7 bases and J lost 1; bases outside the gene matches: 7. This CDR3 region has 14 residues. The CDR3 reads CASTLGTASYEQYF. CDR3 in DNA: TGTGCCAGCACCCTCGGGACAGCTTCCTACGAGCAGTACTTC.

The chain carries TRBV4-1 and TRBJ1-3, with D perhaps matching TRBD1 (6 bases). Trimming removed 4 bases at V and 4 bases at J, with 11 bases between. The CDR3 is 14 residues long. Germline V gene data show CDR1 as MGHRA and CDR2 as YSYEKL. CDR3 residues: CASSLNRDGNTIYF. For the CDR3, the DNA is TGCGCCAGCAGCCTTAACAGGGACGGAAACACCATATATTTT.

This clone came up a few times. The chain combines TRBV27 with TRBJ1-2, with D unresolved. Germline V gene data show CDR1 as MNHEY and CDR2 as SMNVEV (reference sequence). V was cut by 3 bases and J by 6 bases, with 17 bases left in between. The CDR3 contains 15 residues. In DNA, the CDR3 is TGTGCCAGCAGTTTCATAGGCATGCGATTAGATGGCTACACCTTC. It specifies CASSFIGMRLDGYTF.

The V and J genes are TRBV7-8 and TRBJ2-3; 11 positions match TRBD2. The V and J ends lost 4 bases and 4 bases, in that order; junction bases with no gene match: 7. The CDR3 is made up of 16 amino acids. The germline V gene has CDR1 SGHVS and CDR2 FQNEAQ. The CDR3 nucleotides read TGTGCCAGCAGCTGGGATAGCGGGAGGGGCGCAGATACGCAGTATTTT. Amino acids: CASSWDSGRGADTQYF.

The chain employs TRBV27 and TRBJ2-6; 12 nucleotides agree with TRBD1. The CDR3 extends over 19 amino acids. Germline CDR1 MNHEY, CDR2 SMNVEV (reference sequence). The V gene end was trimmed by 2 bases and the J gene end by 0 bases; junction bases not matched to a gene: 5. The CDR3 loop reads CASSLRGQGALSGANVLTF. The CDR3 coding sequence is TGTGCCAGCAGTTTAAGGGGACAGGGGGCCCTCTCTGGGGCCAACGTCCTGACTTTC.

V and J are TRBV28 and TRBJ2-7, with 8 bases aligning to TRBD1. V lost 3 bases and J lost 6; bases outside the gene matches: 19. Germline assignment: CDR1 MDHEN and CDR2 SYDVKM. The length of the CDR3 is 18 residues. CDR3 loop: CASSFGTSLQGGLVEQYF. DNA for the CDR3: TGTGCCAGCAGTTTCGGGACATCTTTACAGGGGGGACTTGTCGAGCAGTACTTC.

CDR3 nucleotides: TGTGCCAGCAGCGTCCAGTGGGGAGCAAATGAAAAACTGTTTTTT. Translating it yields CASSVQWGANEKLFF. This chain connects TRBV7-2 to TRBJ1-4; no clear D. Germline CDR1 and CDR2: SGHTA and FQGNSA. V lost 5 bases and J lost 5, with 15 bases in between. This CDR3 comprises 15 residues.

The chain carries TRBV7-9 and TRBJ2-3; TRBD2 might be the D (5 bases). Germline loops: CDR1 SEHNR, CDR2 FQNEAQ (reference sequence). The ends were cut back, 4 bases at V and 1 base at J, with 15 bases in the middle. The CDR3 extends over 16 amino acids. The CDR3 nucleotides read TGTGCCAGCAGCTCTGAGCGGTCCGGGGGCACAGATACGCAGTATTTT. Translated, it gives CASSSERSGGTDTQYF.

As DNA, the CDR3 is TGTGCCAGCAGCGAGGGACAGGCGAACTTGCCGCAAGCTTTCTTT. Protein: CASSEGQANLPQAFF. This chain uses TRBV5-4 with TRBJ1-1, with 8 nucleotides matching TRBD1. The V segment lost 4 bases and the J segment 9 bases; nucleotides outside the gene matches: 14. CDR3 length equals 15 residues. CDR1 SGHNT and CDR2 YYREEE come from the germline V gene (reference sequence).

CDR3 DNA: TGTGCCAGCAGTTCCGAGGACAGGGTATATGGCTACACCTTC. This sequence encodes CASSSEDRVYGYTF. The V gene is TRBV28, the J gene TRBJ1-2, with 8 bases aligning to TRBD1. The V segment lost 4 bases and the J segment 5 bases; nucleotides outside the gene matches: 6. This CDR3 comprises 14 residues. Germline CDR1 reads MDHEN; CDR2 reads SYDVKM.

The V call is TRBV28, the J call TRBJ1-4, with TRBD1 as a possible D gene (6 bases). CDR3 length: 14 residues. Germline V gene data show CDR1 as MDHEN and CDR2 as SYDVKM. V shed 8 bases and J shed 7 bases, with 17 bases lying between them. The CDR3 reads CASYSSAQGEKLFF. The CDR3 bases are TGTGCCAGCTATTCCTCGGCACAGGGTGAAAAACTGTTTTTT.

The chain joins TRBV7-2 to TRBJ2-1, with TRBD2 identical over 11 bases. Trimming removed 5 bases from V and 9 bases from J; junction bases left unmatched: 9. This CDR3 comprises 15 residues. In germline, CDR1 is SGHTA, CDR2 FQGNSA. CDR3: CASSLGLAEAGEQFF. In nucleotides, the CDR3 is TGTGCCAGCAGCCTGGGACTAGCGGAGGCGGGTGAGCAGTTCTTC.

This chain joins TRBV28 and TRBJ2-7; tentatively, D is TRBD2 (5 bases). Trimming cost V 3 bases and J 2 bases, with 14 bases left between them. CDR1 and CDR2 (germline): MDHEN, SYDVKM. The CDR3 runs to 15 residues. The CDR3 protein is CASSLGSHPPYEQYF. The CDR3 DNA is TGTGCCAGCAGTTTGGGGAGTCATCCCCCCTACGAGCAGTACTTC.

The chain carries TRBV27 and TRBJ2-7; D remains ambiguous. In germline, CDR1 is MNHEY, CDR2 SMNVEV (reference sequence). This CDR3 is built from 16 residues. V was clipped by 5 bases and J by 0 bases, with 17 bases between them. In DNA form, the CDR3 reads TGTGCCAGCAGTGCATACTTGGACCGGAGCTCCTACGAGCAGTACTTC. Protein: CASSAYLDRSSYEQYF.

This chain links TRBV7-3 with TRBJ2-1, with D unresolved. The germline V and J ends were trimmed by 2 bases and 0 bases, with 8 bases remaining between them. The CDR3 runs to 15 residues. Per the germline V gene, CDR1 is SGHTA and CDR2 is FQGTGA. This CDR3 is CASSLGVSSYNEQFF. The CDR3 region has the DNA TGTGCCAGCAGCTTAGGGGTTAGCTCCTACAATGAGCAGTTCTTC.

As DNA, the CDR3 is TGTGCCAGCAAGGACAGGGGCGAAAAACTGTTTTTT. Its translation is CASKDRGEKLFF. V usage is TRBV27 and J usage is TRBJ1-4; TRBD1 aligns across 9 bases. This CDR3 has 12 residues. Germline values: CDR1 MNHEY, CDR2 SMNVEV (reference sequence). Trimming cost V 7 bases and J 8 bases; bases outside gene matches: 2. The full variable domain, in which reference TRBV27 and TRBJ1-4 provide the parts outside the CDR3, is EAQVTQNPRYLITVTGKKLTVTCSQNMNHEYMSWYRQDPGLGLRQIYYSMNVEVTDKGDVPEGYKVSRKEKRNFPLILESPSPNQTSLYFCASKDRGEKLFFGSGTQLSVL.

This sequence joins TRBV18 and TRBJ1-5; 7 bases match TRBD1. V gave up 3 bases and J gave up 1 base; unmatched junction bases: 6. Germline assignment: CDR1 KGHSH and CDR2 LQKENI. This CDR3 is 16 amino acids long. CDR3 bases: TGTGCCAGCTCACCGTCCGGGACAGCAAGCAATCAGCCCCAGCATTTT. Encoded protein: CASSPSGTASNQPQHF.

This chain connects TRBV6-5 to TRBJ2-5, with D tentatively TRBD2 (5 bases). V was pared by 1 base and J by 7 bases, with 13 bases between. CDR3 length: 14 residues. Germline CDR1 and CDR2: MNHEY and SVGAGI. DNA for the CDR3: TGTGCCAGCAGTTACTATGGGAGAGGAGGGACCCAGTACTTC. Protein sequence: CASSYYGRGGTQYF.

The CDR3 sequence: CASSLVRSKATEAFF. The CDR3, as DNA: TGTGCCAGCAGCTTAGTTAGGTCGAAGGCCACTGAAGCTTTCTTT. The chain couples TRBV7-6 to TRBJ1-1; D not certain. V was trimmed by 1 base and J by 4 bases, leaving 13 bases between them. Per germline, CDR1 SGHVS and CDR2 FNYEAQ. This CDR3 has 15 residues.

This chain links TRBV6-4 with TRBJ1-6; D uncertain. The germline gives CDR1 MRHNA, CDR2 SNTAGT. This CDR3 region has 14 residues. The ends were cut back, 4 bases at V and 10 bases at J, with 14 bases in the middle. CDR3 nucleotides: TGTGCCAGCAGTGGAACGGGGAGCGGATCACCCCTCCACTTT. It yields the protein CASSGTGSGSPLHF.

The CDR3 DNA sequence: TGTGCCATCAGTGAGTTGACTAGCGGGTGGTTCTTC. Translated: CAISELTSGWFF. This sequence joins TRBV10-3 and TRBJ2-1, with TRBD2 matching over 10 bases. Trimming removed 1 base from V and 15 bases from J; junction bases left unmatched: 3. Germline CDR1 and CDR2: ENHRY and SYGVKD. The CDR3 extends over 12 amino acids.

This chain joins TRBV7-8 and TRBJ1-1; weak D call: TRBD1 (6 bases). V was pared by 1 base and J by 0 bases, with 15 bases between. This CDR3 has 17 residues. Germline assignment: CDR1 SGHVS and CDR2 FQNEAQ. The CDR3 region has the DNA TGTGCCAGCAGCTTAGTGGGGGCAGGGCTTTTGAACACTGAAGCTTTCTTT. Translating gives CASSLVGAGLLNTEAFF.

J is TRBJ1-5 and V is TRBV18; D call uncertain. This CDR3 comprises 15 residues. Germline V gene sequence: CDR1 KGHSH, CDR2 LQKENI. The V end was cut by 6 bases, the J end by 9 bases, with 21 bases between. The CDR3 protein is CASSRSERSGSPQHF. Written as DNA, the CDR3 is TGTGCCAGCTCGCGGTCCGAGAGGAGTGGGTCGCCCCAGCATTTT.